The 26 T cell receptor beta chains given below trace back to one sample, sequenced in a study of T cells expressing NK-cell markers. TCRdb re-called the 5' RACE reads; one entry per CDR3 protein, DNA not given. This sample's clone table lists 500,000 to 600,000 distinct CDR3 sequences. The sample was blood T cells: a sorted CD56 or NKG2C T cell subset, CD4+ or CD8+ T cells, or bulk PBMC T cells (not recorded which). The receptors derive from a man younger than 35 in good health.

The genes are TRBV15 and TRBJ2-1; TCRdb proposes TRBD2, but this gene call is untestable without DNA. Germline CDR1 and CDR2: LNHNV and YYDKDF (reference sequence). The CDR3 loop spans 18 amino acids. The CDR3 loop reads CATSRDLAGSGGGNEQFF.

The chain uses TRBV25-1 and TRBJ2-2; checking the TCRdb D call of TRBD1 is not possible without DNA. The CDR3 consists of 14 residues. Germline CDR1 reads MGHDK; CDR2 reads SYGVNS. CDR3 sequence: CASKDRVATGELFF.

The rearrangement uses TRBV12-3 or TRBV12-4 and TRBJ1-5; without DNA, the TCRdb call of TRBD1 cannot be checked. The CDR3 contains 16 residues. The chain's CDR3 is CASTITHGQVNQPQHF.

The gene calls are TRBV15 and TRBJ2-1; checking the TCRdb D call of TRBD2 is not possible without DNA. Germline V gene sequence: CDR1 LNHNV, CDR2 YYDKDF (reference sequence). This CDR3 is 15 amino acids long. This CDR3 reads CATSTGTSGRDSQFF.

The chain links TRBV5-5 to TRBJ2-6; TCRdb lists TRBD1, though no DNA is available to test this call. This CDR3 is 17 amino acids long. Germline lookup yields CDR1 SGHKS and CDR2 YYEKEE (reference sequence). This CDR3 reads CASSRDSILSGANVLTF.

The chain employs TRBV27 and TRBJ2-1; the D call of TRBD2 rests on TCRdb alone, since no DNA is present to check it. This CDR3 contains 17 residues. CDR1 MNHEY and CDR2 SMNVEV come from the germline V gene (reference sequence). The CDR3 loop is CASSLEGEVSSYNEQFF.

V is TRBV2 and J is TRBJ2-3; lacking DNA, the TRBD2 call made by TCRdb goes unchecked. Germline V gene lookup returns CDR1 SNHLY and CDR2 FYNNEI. This CDR3 region has 14 residues. The CDR3 protein is CASRTGLERDTQYF.

This chain connects TRBV7-9 to TRBJ1-4. CDR3 size: 14 residues. CDR1 and CDR2 (germline): SEHNR, FQNEAQ (reference sequence). CDR3 amino acids: CASRHGLGSEKLFF.

The V and J genes are TRBV2 and TRBJ2-1; without DNA, the TCRdb call of TRBD2 cannot be checked. This CDR3 comprises 14 residues. In germline, CDR1 is SNHLY, CDR2 FYNNEI. The CDR3 loop reads CAREGLAGVGEQFF.

The chain couples TRBV6-1 to TRBJ2-5; there is no DNA to check the TCRdb D call of TRBD1. There are 18 residues in the CDR3. Germline V gene lookup returns CDR1 MNHNS and CDR2 SASEGT. CDR3 amino acids: CASRLGTGGLPYQETQYF.

The rearrangement joins TRBV24-1 to TRBJ2-7; TCRdb picks TRBD1, but there is no DNA to check that call. CDR1 is KGHDR, CDR2 SFDVKD, per germline. This CDR3 is built from 15 residues. The CDR3: CATSDTGSGSYEQYF.

The chain combines TRBV12-3 or TRBV12-4 with TRBJ2-5; no DNA is available, so the TRBD1 call from TCRdb remains unchecked. The CDR3 loop spans 13 amino acids. The CDR3 here is CASSGPTGMTQYF.

The chain employs TRBV11-3 and TRBJ2-1; absent DNA, TCRdb's TRBD1 call cannot be checked. Germline CDR1 and CDR2: SGHNT and YENEEA. The CDR3 totals 12 residues. The CDR3 sequence: CASKGDTNEQFF.

This chain uses TRBV7-9 with TRBJ2-7; lacking DNA, the TRBD2 call made by TCRdb goes unchecked. In germline, CDR1 is SEHNR, CDR2 FQNEAQ (reference sequence). CDR3 length equals 15 residues. The CDR3 is CASSGTRAGAYEQYF.

The J gene is TRBJ2-5, the V gene TRBV25-1; TCRdb selects TRBD1, and the lack of DNA leaves this call unchecked. CDR3 length: 13 amino acids. Germline-derived CDR1 and CDR2 are MGHDK and SYGVNS. CDR3 region: CASSFGGQKTQYF.

This chain links TRBV15 with TRBJ2-7. The CDR3 totals 16 residues. Germline lookup yields CDR1 LNHNV and CDR2 YYDKDF (reference sequence). The CDR3 protein is CATSRDNQRGSYEQYF.

This chain uses TRBV14 with TRBJ1-6. This CDR3 contains 12 residues. CDR1 is SGHDN and CDR2 is FVKESK in the germline V gene. The CDR3 sequence: CASSPSKSPLHF.

V usage is TRBV27 and J usage is TRBJ2-3; TCRdb outputs TRBD2, but without DNA this stays unchecked. CDR3 length: 16 amino acids. Germline lookup yields CDR1 MNHEY and CDR2 SMNVEV (reference sequence). CDR3 sequence reads: CASSVLAGGPIDTQYF.

The chain has TRBV15 and TRBJ1-1; TCRdb names TRBD1, which stays unverified in the absence of DNA. The CDR3 is 16 amino acids. The V gene's germline CDR1 is LNHNV and CDR2 YYDKDF (reference sequence). CDR3: CATSPRRGRLTTEAFF.

The V gene is TRBV10-3, the J gene TRBJ2-5; TCRdb's D gene call, TRBD1, goes unchecked for lack of DNA. CDR1 is ENHRY, CDR2 SYGVKD, per germline. The CDR3 contains 14 residues. This CDR3 is CAIRRVWGEETQYF.

The V call is TRBV12-3 or TRBV12-4, the J call TRBJ1-6; TCRdb's assignment of TRBD1 cannot be checked, as there is no DNA. CDR3 length: 14 amino acids. The CDR3 loop is CASRSGQGNSPLHF.

The V and J genes are TRBV29-1 and TRBJ2-5; no DNA is available, so the TRBD1 call from TCRdb remains unchecked. The CDR3 runs to 15 residues. CDR1 is SQVTM, CDR2 ANQGSEA, per germline. The chain's CDR3 is CSVVLWDRGPKTQYF.

V gene TRBV12-3 or TRBV12-4 combines with J gene TRBJ2-4; TCRdb indicates TRBD1, and absent DNA this call remains unverified. The CDR3 is 11 amino acids. This chain's CDR3 is CASSLGTAQYF.

The rearrangement uses TRBV4-1 and TRBJ1-5; TCRdb lists TRBD1, though no DNA is available to test this call. Germline V gene data show CDR1 as MGHRA and CDR2 as YSYEKL. The CDR3 consists of 16 residues. The CDR3 loop is CASSPYLQGRGQPQHF.

J is TRBJ2-1 and V is TRBV5-1; TCRdb calls TRBD2, which cannot be checked without DNA. Germline V lookup: CDR1 SGHRS, CDR2 YFSETQ. The CDR3 is 16 amino acids. The CDR3 is CASSQRLAGVSNEQFF.

The chain's CDR3 is CASSLDGFLSSYNEQFF. This chain connects TRBV11-2 to TRBJ2-1. The CDR3 totals 17 residues. In germline, CDR1 is SGHAT, CDR2 FQNNGV.